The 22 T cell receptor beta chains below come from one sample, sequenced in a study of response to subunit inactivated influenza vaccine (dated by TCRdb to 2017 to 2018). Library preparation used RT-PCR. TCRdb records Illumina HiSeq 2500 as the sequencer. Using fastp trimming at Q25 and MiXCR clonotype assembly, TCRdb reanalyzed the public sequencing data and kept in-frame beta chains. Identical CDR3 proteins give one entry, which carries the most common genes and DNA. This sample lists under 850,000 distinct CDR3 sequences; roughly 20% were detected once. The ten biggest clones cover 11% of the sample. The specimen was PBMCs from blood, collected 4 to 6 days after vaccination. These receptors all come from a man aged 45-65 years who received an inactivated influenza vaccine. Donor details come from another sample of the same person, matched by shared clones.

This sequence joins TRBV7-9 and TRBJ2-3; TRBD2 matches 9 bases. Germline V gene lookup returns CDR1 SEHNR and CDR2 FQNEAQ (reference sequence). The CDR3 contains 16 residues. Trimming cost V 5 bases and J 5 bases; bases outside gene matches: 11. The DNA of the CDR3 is TGTGCCAGCAGCGACTACGGCGCGGGGGGGGTAGATACGCAGTATTTT. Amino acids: CASSDYGAGGVDTQYF. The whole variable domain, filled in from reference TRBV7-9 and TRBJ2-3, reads DTGVSQNPRHKITKRGQNVTFRCDPISEHNRLYWYRQTLGQGPEFLTYFQNEAQLEKSRLLSDRFSAERPKGSFSTLEIQRTEQGDSAMYLCASSDYGAGGVDTQYFGPGTRLTVL.

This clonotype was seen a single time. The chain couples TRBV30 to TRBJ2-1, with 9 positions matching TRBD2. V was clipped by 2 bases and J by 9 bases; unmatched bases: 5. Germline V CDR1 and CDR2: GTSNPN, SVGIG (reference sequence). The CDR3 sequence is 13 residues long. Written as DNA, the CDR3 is TGTGCCTGGAGTACGCGGGGGGGATTTGAGCAGTTCTTC. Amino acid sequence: CAWSTRGGFEQFF.

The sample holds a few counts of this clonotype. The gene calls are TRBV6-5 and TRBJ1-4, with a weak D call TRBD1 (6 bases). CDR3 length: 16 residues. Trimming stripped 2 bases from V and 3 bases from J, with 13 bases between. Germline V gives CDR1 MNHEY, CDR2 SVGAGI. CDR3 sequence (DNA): TGTGCCAGCAGTTACCCCAGAGGGGGGGCTAATGAAAAACTGTTTTTT. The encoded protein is CASSYPRGGANEKLFF.

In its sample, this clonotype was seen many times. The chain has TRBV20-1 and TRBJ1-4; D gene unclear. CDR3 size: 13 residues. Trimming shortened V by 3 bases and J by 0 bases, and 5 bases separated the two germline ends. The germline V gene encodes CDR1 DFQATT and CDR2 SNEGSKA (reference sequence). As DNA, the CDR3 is TGCAGTGCTAGTAGCGCAACTAATGAAAAACTGTTTTTT. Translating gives CSASSATNEKLFF.

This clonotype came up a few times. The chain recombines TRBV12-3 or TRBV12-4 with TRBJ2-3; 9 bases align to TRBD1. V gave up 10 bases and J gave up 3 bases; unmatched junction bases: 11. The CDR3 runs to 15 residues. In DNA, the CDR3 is TGTGCCACCAGCTCGGGGACAGGGCTGACAGATACGCAGTATTTT. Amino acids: CATSSGTGLTDTQYF.

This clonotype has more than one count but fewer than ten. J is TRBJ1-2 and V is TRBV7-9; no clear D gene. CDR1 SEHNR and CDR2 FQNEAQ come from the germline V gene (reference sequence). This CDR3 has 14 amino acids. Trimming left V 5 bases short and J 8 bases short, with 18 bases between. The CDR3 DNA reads TGTGCCAGCAGCACGAGCCGGACTCTAAACGGCTACACCTTC. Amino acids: CASSTSRTLNGYTF.

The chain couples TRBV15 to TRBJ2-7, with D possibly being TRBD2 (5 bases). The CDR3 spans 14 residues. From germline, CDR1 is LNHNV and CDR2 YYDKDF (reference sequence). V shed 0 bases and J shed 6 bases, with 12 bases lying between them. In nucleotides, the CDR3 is TGTGCCACCAGCAGAGACCCGGAGGCCTCCGAGCAGTACTTC. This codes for CATSRDPEASEQYF.

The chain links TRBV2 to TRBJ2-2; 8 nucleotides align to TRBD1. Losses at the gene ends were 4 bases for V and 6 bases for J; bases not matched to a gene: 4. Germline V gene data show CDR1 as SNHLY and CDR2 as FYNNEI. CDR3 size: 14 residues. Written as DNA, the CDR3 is TGTGCCAGCAGTGGACAGGGGACGGCCGGGGAGCTGTTTTTT. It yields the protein CASSGQGTAGELFF.

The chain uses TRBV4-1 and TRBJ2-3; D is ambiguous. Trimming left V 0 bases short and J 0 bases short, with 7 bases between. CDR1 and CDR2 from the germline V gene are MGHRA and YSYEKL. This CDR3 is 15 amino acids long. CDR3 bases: TGCGCCAGCAGCCAAGACCCGTTTAGCACAGATACGCAGTATTTT. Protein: CASSQDPFSTDTQYF.

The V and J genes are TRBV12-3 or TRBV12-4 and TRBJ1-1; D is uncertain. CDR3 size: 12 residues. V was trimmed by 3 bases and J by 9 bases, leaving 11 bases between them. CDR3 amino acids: CASSFYSHKAFF. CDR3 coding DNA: TGTGCCAGCAGTTTCTACAGCCATAAAGCTTTCTTT.

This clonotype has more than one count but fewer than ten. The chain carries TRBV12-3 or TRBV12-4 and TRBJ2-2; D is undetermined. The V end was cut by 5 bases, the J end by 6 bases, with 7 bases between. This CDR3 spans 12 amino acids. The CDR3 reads CASSTYPGELFF. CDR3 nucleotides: TGTGCCAGCAGTACCTACCCCGGGGAGCTGTTTTTT.

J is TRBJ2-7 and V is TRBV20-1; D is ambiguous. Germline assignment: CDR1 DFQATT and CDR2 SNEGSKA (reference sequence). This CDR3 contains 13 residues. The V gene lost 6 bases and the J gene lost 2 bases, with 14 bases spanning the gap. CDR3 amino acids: CSAGPIGTYEQYF. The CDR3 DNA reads TGCAGTGCCGGCCCGATAGGTACCTACGAGCAGTACTTC.

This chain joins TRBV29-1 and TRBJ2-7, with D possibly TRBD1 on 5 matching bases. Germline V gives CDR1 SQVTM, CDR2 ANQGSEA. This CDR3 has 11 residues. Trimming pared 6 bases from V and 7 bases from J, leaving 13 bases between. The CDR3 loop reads CSVDSQREQYF. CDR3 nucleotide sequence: TGCAGCGTAGACAGCCAAAGGGAGCAGTACTTC.

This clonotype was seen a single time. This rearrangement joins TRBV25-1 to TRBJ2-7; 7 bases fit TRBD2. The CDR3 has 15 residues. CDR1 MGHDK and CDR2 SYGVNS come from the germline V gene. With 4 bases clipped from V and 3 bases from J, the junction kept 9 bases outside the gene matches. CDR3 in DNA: TGTGCCAGCAGTGTTTTGGCGGGAGCCAGCTACGAGCAGTACTTC. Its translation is CASSVLAGASYEQYF.

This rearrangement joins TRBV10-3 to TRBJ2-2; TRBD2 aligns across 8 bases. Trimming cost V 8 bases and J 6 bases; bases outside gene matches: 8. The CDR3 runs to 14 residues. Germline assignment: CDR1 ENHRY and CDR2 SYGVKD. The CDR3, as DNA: TGTGCCATCTCACTAGCGGAGGGGGCCGGGGAGCTGTTTTTT. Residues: CAISLAEGAGELFF.

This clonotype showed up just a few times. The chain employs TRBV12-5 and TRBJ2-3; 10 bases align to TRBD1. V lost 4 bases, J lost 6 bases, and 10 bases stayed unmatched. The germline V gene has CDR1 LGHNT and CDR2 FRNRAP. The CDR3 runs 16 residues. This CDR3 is CASGSAPGQGSDTQYF. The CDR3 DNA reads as TGTGCTAGTGGTTCGGCCCCGGGACAGGGGTCCGATACGCAGTATTTT.

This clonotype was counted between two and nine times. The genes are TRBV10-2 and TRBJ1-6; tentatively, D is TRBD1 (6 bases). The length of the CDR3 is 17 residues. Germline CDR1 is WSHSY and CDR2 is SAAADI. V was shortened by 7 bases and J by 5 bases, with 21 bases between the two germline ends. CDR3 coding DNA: TGCGCCAGCACCCCGAGGCTTAGGGGGAGGAATAATTCACCCCTCCACTTT. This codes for CASTPRLRGRNNSPLHF.

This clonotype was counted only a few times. The CDR3 region has the DNA TGTGCCAGCAGCGTAGATTCAGGGACGAACACTGAAGCTTTCTTT. It specifies CASSVDSGTNTEAFF. The J gene is TRBJ1-1, the V gene TRBV9; possible D gene TRBD1, 5 bases. The CDR3 has 15 residues. The V end was cut by 0 bases, the J end by 1 base, with 10 bases between. Germline loops: CDR1 SGDLS, CDR2 YYNGEE.

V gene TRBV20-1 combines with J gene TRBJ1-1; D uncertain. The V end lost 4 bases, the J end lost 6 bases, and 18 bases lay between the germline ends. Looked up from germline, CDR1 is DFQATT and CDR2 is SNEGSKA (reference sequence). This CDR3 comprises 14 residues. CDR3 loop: CSAKPSFLRPEAFF. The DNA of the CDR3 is TGCAGTGCTAAACCCTCCTTCCTTCGGCCTGAAGCTTTCTTT.

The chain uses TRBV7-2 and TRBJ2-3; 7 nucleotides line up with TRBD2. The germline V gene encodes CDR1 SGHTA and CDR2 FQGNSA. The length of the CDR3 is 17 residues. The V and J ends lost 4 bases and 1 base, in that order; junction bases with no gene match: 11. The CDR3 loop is CASSSQYRREGTDTQYF. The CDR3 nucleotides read TGTGCCAGCAGCTCGCAGTATAGACGGGAGGGCACAGATACGCAGTATTTT.

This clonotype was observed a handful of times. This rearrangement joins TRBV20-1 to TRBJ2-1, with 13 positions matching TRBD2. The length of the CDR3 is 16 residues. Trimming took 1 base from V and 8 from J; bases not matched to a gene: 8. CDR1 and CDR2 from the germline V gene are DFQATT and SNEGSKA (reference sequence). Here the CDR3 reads CSARGLAGGFPDEQFF. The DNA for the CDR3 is TGCAGTGCTAGAGGACTAGCGGGAGGTTTTCCGGATGAGCAGTTCTTC.

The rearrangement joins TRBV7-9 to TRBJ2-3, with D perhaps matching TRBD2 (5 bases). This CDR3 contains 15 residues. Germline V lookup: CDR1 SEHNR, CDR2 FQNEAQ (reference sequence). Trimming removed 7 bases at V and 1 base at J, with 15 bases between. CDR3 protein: CASTLGGPRTDTQYF. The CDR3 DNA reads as TGTGCCAGCACCCTAGGCGGGCCCCGCACAGATACGCAGTATTTT.